This paragraph covers one T cell receptor beta chain sequence. The protocol was immunoSEQ multiplex PCR, while the TCRdb copy is restricted to in-frame clones and leaves out a portion. The table has about 200,000 clones, roughly 91% seen once. This sample is part of a study of blood T cell repertoires in COVID-19. Study-wide context: There were acute and convalescent COVID-19 samples, and they came from the United States, Italy and Spain. PBMCs, B-cell-depleted T cells, or T cells were the source of the cDNA or gDNA that made up the material.

Germline V gene lookup returns CDR1 SGHVS and CDR2 FQNEAQ. The V end was cut by 5 bases, the J end by 7 bases, with 17 bases between. The CDR3 is 14 residues long. Sequencing was done on a sample of peripheral blood. The chain uses TRBV7-8 and TRBJ1-1; TRBD1 might be the D (5 bases). This receptor was identified in a man aged 35-49 years with active or convalescent COVID-19. CDR3 in DNA: TGTGCCAGCAGCGAGGTCGGGGGGACCCTTGAAGCTTTCTTT. This gives the protein CASSEVGGTLEAFF.